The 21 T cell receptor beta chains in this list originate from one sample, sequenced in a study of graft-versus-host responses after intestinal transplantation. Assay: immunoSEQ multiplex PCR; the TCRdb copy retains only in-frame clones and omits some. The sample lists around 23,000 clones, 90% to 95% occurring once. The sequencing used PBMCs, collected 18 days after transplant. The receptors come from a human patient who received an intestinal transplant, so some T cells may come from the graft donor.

The CDR3 sequence: CATTPGTGSYEQYF. The CDR3 DNA is TGTGCCACCACCCCCGGGACAGGGTCCTACGAGCAGTACTTC. V is TRBV5-8 and J is TRBJ2-7; TRBD1 matches at 9 bases. This CDR3 has 14 residues. V was pared by 9 bases and J by 1 base, with 8 bases of the junction left unmatched. Germline V gives CDR1 SGHTS, CDR2 YDEGEE.

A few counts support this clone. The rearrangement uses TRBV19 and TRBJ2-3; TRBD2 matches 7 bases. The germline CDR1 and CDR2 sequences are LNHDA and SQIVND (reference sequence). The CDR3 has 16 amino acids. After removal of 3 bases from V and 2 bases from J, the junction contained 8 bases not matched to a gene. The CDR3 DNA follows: TGTGCCAGTAGTATCGGGCTAGCGGTCCACACAGATACGCAGTATTTT. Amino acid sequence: CASSIGLAVHTDTQYF.

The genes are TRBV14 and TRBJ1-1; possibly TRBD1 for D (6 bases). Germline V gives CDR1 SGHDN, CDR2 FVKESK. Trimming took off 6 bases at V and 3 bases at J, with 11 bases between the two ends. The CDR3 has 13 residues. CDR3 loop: CASRSGVDTEAFF. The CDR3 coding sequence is TGTGCCAGCAGATCAGGGGTGGACACTGAAGCTTTCTTT.

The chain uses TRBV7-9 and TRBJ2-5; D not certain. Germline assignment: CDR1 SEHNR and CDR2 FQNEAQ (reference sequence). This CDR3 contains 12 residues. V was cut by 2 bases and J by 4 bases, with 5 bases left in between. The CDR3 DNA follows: TGTGCCAGCAGCTTATCCCGAGAGACCCAGTACTTC. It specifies CASSLSRETQYF.

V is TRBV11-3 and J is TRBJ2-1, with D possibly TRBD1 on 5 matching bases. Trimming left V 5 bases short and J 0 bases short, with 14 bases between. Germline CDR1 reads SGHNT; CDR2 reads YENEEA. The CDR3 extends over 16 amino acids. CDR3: CASSPLGPSSYNEQFF. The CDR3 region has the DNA TGTGCCAGCAGCCCCCTGGGGCCCAGCTCCTACAATGAGCAGTTCTTC.

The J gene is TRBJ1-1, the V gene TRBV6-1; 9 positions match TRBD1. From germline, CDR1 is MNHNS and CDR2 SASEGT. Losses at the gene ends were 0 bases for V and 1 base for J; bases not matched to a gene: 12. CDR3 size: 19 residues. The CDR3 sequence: CASSEAVSGTGRWNTEAFF. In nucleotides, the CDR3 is TGTGCCAGCAGTGAAGCCGTTTCGGGGACAGGGCGGTGGAACACTGAAGCTTTCTTT.

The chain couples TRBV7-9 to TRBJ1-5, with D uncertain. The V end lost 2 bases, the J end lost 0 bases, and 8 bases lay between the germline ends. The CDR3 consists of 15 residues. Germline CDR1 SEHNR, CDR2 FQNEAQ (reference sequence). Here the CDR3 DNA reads TGTGCCAGCAGCTTAAGCTACCTTAGCAATCAGCCCCAGCATTTT. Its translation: CASSLSYLSNQPQHF.

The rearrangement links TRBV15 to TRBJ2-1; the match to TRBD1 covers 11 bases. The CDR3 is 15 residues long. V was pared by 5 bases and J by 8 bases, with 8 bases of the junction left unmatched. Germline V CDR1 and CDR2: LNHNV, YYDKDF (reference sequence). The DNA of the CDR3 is TGTGCCACCAGCGTCGGGACAGGGGGGATCTATGAGCAGTTCTTC. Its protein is CATSVGTGGIYEQFF. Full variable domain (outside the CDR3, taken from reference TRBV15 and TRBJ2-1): DAMVIQNPRYQVTQFGKPVTLSCSQTLNHNVMYWYQQKSSQAPKLLFHYYDKDFNNEADTPDNFQSRRPNTSFCFLDIRSPGLGDTAMYLCATSVGTGGIYEQFFGPGTRLTVL.

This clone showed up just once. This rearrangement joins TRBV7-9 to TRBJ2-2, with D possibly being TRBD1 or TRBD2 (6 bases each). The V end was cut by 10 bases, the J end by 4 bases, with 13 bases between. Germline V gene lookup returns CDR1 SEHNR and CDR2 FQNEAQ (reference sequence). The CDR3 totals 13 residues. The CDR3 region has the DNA TGTGCCAATAAACAGGGAGGCACCGGGGAGCTGTTTTTT. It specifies CANKQGGTGELFF.

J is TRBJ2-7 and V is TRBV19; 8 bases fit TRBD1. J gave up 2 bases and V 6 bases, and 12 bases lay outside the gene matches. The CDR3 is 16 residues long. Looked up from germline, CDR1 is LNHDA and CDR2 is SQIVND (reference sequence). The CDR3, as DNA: TGTGCCAGTAGCGTGGGGGACAGGTGGTTTCCCTACGAGCAGTACTTC. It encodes CASSVGDRWFPYEQYF.

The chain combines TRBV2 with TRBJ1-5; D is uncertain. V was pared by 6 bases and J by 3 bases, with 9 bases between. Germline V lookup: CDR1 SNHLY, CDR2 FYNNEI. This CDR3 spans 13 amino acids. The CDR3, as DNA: TGTGCCAGCAGAGCTAATTACAATCAGCCCCAGCATTTT. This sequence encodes CASRANYNQPQHF.

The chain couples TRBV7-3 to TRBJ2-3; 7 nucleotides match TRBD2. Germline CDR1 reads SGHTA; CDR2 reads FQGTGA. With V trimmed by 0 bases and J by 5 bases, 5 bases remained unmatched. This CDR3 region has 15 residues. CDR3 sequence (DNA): TGTGCCAGCAGCTTAACAGGCGGGGGTGGAGATACGCAGTATTTT. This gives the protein CASSLTGGGGDTQYF.

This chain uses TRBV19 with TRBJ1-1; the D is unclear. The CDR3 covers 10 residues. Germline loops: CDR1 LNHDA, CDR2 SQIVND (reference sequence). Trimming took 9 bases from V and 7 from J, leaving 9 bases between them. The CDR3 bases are TGTGCCAGCTTTGAAGGTGAAGCTTTCTTT. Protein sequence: CASFEGEAFF. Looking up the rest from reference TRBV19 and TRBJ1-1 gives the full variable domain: DGGITQSPKYLFRKEGQNVTLSCEQNLNHDAMYWYRQDPGQGLRLIYYSQIVNDFQKGDIAEGYSVSREKKESFPLTVTSAQKNPTAFYLCASFEGEAFFGQGTRLTVV.

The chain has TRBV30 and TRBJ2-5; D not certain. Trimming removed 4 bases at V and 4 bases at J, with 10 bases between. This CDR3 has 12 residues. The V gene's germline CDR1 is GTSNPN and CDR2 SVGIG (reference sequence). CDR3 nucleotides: TGTGCCTGGAACGACCCCCCAGAGACCCAGTACTTC. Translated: CAWNDPPETQYF.

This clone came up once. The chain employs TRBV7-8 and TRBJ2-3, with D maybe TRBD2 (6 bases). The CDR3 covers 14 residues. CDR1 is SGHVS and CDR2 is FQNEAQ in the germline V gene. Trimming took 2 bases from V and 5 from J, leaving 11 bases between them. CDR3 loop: CASSLRRDGDTQYF. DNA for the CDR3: TGTGCCAGCAGCTTACGGCGGGATGGAGATACGCAGTATTTT.

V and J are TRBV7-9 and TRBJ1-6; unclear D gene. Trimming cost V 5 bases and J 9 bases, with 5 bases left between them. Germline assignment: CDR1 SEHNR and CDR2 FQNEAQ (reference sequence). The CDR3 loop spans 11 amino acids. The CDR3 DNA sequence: TGTGCCAGCAGCCGGGGTTCACCCCTCCACTTT. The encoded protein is CASSRGSPLHF.

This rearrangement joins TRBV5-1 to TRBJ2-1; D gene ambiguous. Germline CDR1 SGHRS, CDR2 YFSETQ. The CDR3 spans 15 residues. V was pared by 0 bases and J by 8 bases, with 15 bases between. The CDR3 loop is CASSLGVIGIHEQFF. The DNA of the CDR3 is TGCGCCAGCAGCTTGGGAGTCATAGGCATTCATGAGCAGTTCTTC.

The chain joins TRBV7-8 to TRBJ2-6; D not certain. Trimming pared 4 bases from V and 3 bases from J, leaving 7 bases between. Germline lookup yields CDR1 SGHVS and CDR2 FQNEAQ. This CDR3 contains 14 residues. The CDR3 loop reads CASSSISGANVLTF. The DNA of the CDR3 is TGTGCCAGCAGCTCTATAAGTGGGGCCAACGTCCTGACTTTC.

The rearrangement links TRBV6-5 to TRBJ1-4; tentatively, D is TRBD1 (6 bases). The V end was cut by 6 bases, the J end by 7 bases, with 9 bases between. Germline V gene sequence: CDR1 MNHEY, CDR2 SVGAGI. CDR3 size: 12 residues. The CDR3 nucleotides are TGTGCCAGCAGGGACAGTGCTGAAAAACTGTTTTTT. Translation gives CASRDSAEKLFF.

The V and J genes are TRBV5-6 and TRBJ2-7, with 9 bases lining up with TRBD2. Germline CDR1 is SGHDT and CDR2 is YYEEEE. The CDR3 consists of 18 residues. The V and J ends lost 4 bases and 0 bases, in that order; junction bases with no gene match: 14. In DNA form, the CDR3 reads TGTGCCAGCAGCCCGGGGAGACTAGCGGTCCCCCTCTCCTACGAGCAGTACTTC. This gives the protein CASSPGRLAVPLSYEQYF.

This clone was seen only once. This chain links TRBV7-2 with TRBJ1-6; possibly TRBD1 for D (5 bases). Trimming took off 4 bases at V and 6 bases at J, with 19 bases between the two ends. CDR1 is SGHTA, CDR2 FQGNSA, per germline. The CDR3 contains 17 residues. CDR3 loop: CASSSERPGLLNSPLHF. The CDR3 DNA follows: TGTGCCAGCAGCTCTGAAAGGCCGGGACTGCTTAATTCACCCCTCCACTTT.